The 9 T cell receptor beta chains given below trace back to one sample, sequenced in a study of control samples from healthy donors and cancer patients. Repertoires were generated with immunoSEQ multiplex PCR, while TCRdb's copy carries only in-frame clones and drops some. Seen here are approximately 74,000 clones, approximately 94% observed once, and the top ten hold over 2.5%. The sequenced sample was blood. These receptors came from a woman aged 25 to 45 in good health.

The V gene is TRBV5-4, the J gene TRBJ1-4; D unresolved. Trimming took off 0 bases at V and 5 bases at J, with 14 bases between the two ends. The germline V gene encodes CDR1 SGHNT and CDR2 YYREEE (reference sequence). This CDR3 is 16 amino acids long. CDR3 in amino acids: CASSLDGVGANEKLFF. The CDR3 nucleotides are TGTGCCAGCAGCTTGGACGGGGTGGGTGCCAATGAAAAACTGTTTTTT.

V is TRBV19 and J is TRBJ1-2; D gene ambiguous. Per the germline V gene, CDR1 is LNHDA and CDR2 is SQIVND (reference sequence). V was pared by 4 bases and J by 2 bases, with 8 bases between. CDR3 length: 13 amino acids. The chain's CDR3 is CASSNRVNYGYTF. CDR3 nucleotide sequence: TGTGCCAGTAGTAATAGGGTGAACTATGGCTACACCTTC. The whole variable domain, remainder taken from reference TRBV19 and TRBJ1-2, is DGGITQSPKYLFRKEGQNVTLSCEQNLNHDAMYWYRQDPGQGLRLIYYSQIVNDFQKGDIAEGYSVSREKKESFPLTVTSAQKNPTAFYLCASSNRVNYGYTFGSGTRLTVV.

This chain uses TRBV29-1 with TRBJ1-3; D unresolved. This CDR3 has 14 amino acids. The V and J ends lost 6 bases and 1 base respectively, with 13 bases between them. CDR1 SQVTM and CDR2 ANQGSEA come from the germline V gene. This CDR3 reads CSVHLESSGNTIYF. CDR3 sequence (DNA): TGCAGCGTCCACCTAGAGAGTTCTGGAAACACCATATATTTT.

This chain joins TRBV7-3 and TRBJ2-1; no firm D call. Germline assignment: CDR1 SGHTA and CDR2 FQGTGA. V lost 3 bases and J 0 bases, leaving 9 bases between the germline ends. The CDR3 contains 15 residues. The DNA for the CDR3 is TGTGCCAGCAGCTTCACAACGAGCTCCTACAATGAGCAGTTCTTC. Translating it yields CASSFTTSSYNEQFF.

The chain couples TRBV11-2 to TRBJ2-7; D possibly corresponds to TRBD2 (5 bases). This CDR3 has 12 residues. The germline V gene has CDR1 SGHAT and CDR2 FQNNGV. Trimming cost V 4 bases and J 3 bases, with 7 bases left between them. Written as DNA, the CDR3 is TGTGCCAGCAGCTCCACTAGCTACGAGCAGTACTTC. As protein: CASSSTSYEQYF. Drawing the rest from reference TRBV11-2 and TRBJ2-7, the complete variable domain is EAGVAQSPRYKIIEKRQSVAFWCNPISGHATLYWYQQILGQGPKLLIQFQNNGVVDDSQLPKDRFSAERLKGVDSTLKIQPAKLEDSAVYLCASSSTSYEQYFGPGTRLTVT.

This chain joins TRBV9 and TRBJ1-2; a possible D gene is TRBD1 (6 bases). Germline V CDR1 and CDR2: SGDLS, YYNGEE. The CDR3 has 14 amino acids. V lost 0 bases, J lost 7 bases, and 13 bases lay in between. CDR3 sequence: CASSVGERGAGYTF. CDR3 nucleotide sequence: TGTGCCAGCAGCGTAGGGGAACGGGGGGCTGGCTACACCTTC.

This clone has a single count. V and J are TRBV4-1 and TRBJ1-2, with 8 bases that match TRBD1. Germline V gene sequence: CDR1 MGHRA, CDR2 YSYEKL. V shed 0 bases, J shed 2 bases, and the junction held 2 bases outside the gene matches. The CDR3 covers 15 residues. CDR3 protein: CASSQERTGNYGYTF. In nucleotides, the CDR3 is TGCGCCAGCAGCCAAGAGAGGACAGGGAACTATGGCTACACCTTC.

This chain links TRBV2 with TRBJ1-5; D is unresolved. This CDR3 comprises 15 residues. CDR1 and CDR2 from the germline V gene are SNHLY and FYNNEI. The V gene lost 0 bases and the J gene lost 6 bases, with 12 bases spanning the gap. In DNA, the CDR3 is TGTGCCAGCAGTGAAGCGGGAGGGAAAAGTCAGCCCCAGCATTTT. It is translated as CASSEAGGKSQPQHF. The variable domain in full, completed from reference TRBV2 and TRBJ1-5, reads EPEVTQTPSHQVTQMGQEVILRCVPISNHLYFYWYRQILGQKVEFLVSFYNNEISEKSEIFDDQFSVERPDGSNFTLKIRSTKLEDSAMYFCASSEAGGKSQPQHFGDGTRLSIL.

The V call is TRBV6-5, the J call TRBJ2-7, with D possibly called TRBD1 or TRBD2 (6 bases each). The length of the CDR3 is 16 residues. Germline CDR1 MNHEY, CDR2 SVGAGI. V lost 2 bases and J 0 bases, leaving 14 bases between the germline ends. The DNA of the CDR3 is TGTGCCAGCAGTTACGAAGGGGGGAGAAACTCCTACGAGCAGTACTTC. Its protein is CASSYEGGRNSYEQYF.